Sequencing of this T cell receptor (beta chain) was carried out in a study of blood T cell repertoires in COVID-19. Looking at the study overall: The United States, Italy and Spain provided the acute and convalescent COVID-19 samples. Sample material is recorded as cDNA or gDNA derived from T cells, B-cell-depleted T cells, or PBMCs.

The authors' processing: Amplified reference gene primers provided the basis for estimating nucleated cell counts. Sequencing used immunoSEQ multiplex PCR; TCRdb keeps in-frame clones, though not all of them. D and trimming were read from the DNA, whereas the V and J calls and clone size are those reported in that table. The table records under 300,000 clones, about 82% of them present only once. V was clipped by 3 bases and J by 6 bases; unmatched bases: 6. The CDR3 loop spans 14 amino acids. From germline, CDR1 is SGDLS and CDR2 YYNGEE. This receptor was obtained from a man aged 80 or over with acute or convalescent COVID-19. The sample comprised peripheral blood. The chain is built from TRBV9 and TRBJ2-1, with 7 bases that match TRBD1. DNA of the CDR3: TGTGCCAGCAGCGGGAGGACAGGAATCAATGAGCAGTTCTTC. Translated, it gives CASSGRTGINEQFF.